Shown below are 9 T cell receptor beta chains from a single sample sequenced in a study of T cell repertoires in ileal Crohn's disease. Sample time point: inflamed ileum from the surgical specimen. The data were produced by immunoSEQ multiplex PCR, yet TCRdb's version contains in-frame clones alone and is incomplete. Among over 6,500 clones listed, about 80% were seen once. The specimen sequenced was ileal tissue. Receptors were obtained from an adult with Crohn's disease.

This sequence joins TRBV11-2 and TRBJ1-1; a possible D gene is TRBD1 (5 bases). The CDR3 is made up of 14 amino acids. With 5 bases removed from V and 1 base from J, the gap between germline ends came to 11 bases. Looked up from germline, CDR1 is SGHAT and CDR2 is FQNNGV. The CDR3 region is CASSPQTGNTEAFF. In nucleotides, the CDR3 is TGTGCCAGCAGCCCTCAAACAGGGAACACTGAAGCTTTCTTT.

The CDR3 spells CASSSKPTGDLRGELFF. The CDR3 DNA follows: TGCGCCAGCAGCTCTAAACCAACAGGGGACCTCCGAGGGGAGCTGTTTTTT. The chain uses TRBV4-1 and TRBJ2-2, with TRBD1 matching 7 bases. The V segment lost 5 bases and the J segment 8 bases; nucleotides outside the gene matches: 17. The germline CDR1 and CDR2 sequences are MGHRA and YSYEKL. The CDR3 consists of 17 residues.

J is TRBJ1-2 and V is TRBV6-1; 7 nucleotides match TRBD1. The length of the CDR3 is 14 residues. CDR1 MNHNS and CDR2 SASEGT come from the germline V gene. J lost 4 bases, V lost 11 bases, and 13 bases had no gene match. DNA for the CDR3: TGTGCCTGTTGGATAAGGGGGCAGGGCTATGGCTACACCTTC. This codes for CACWIRGQGYGYTF.

There are a few counts of this clone. V and J are TRBV5-1 and TRBJ2-3; D uncertain. The germline CDR1 and CDR2 sequences are SGHRS and YFSETQ. The CDR3 totals 15 residues. Trimming took off 0 bases at V and 3 bases at J, with 11 bases between the two ends. The CDR3, as DNA: TGCGCCAGCAGCTTGGGCGTAGGCATAACAGATACGCAGTATTTT. Its translation is CASSLGVGITDTQYF.

The chain joins TRBV13 to TRBJ2-3, with D perhaps TRBD1 (5 bases). Per the germline V gene, CDR1 is PRHDT and CDR2 is FYEKMQ (reference sequence). This CDR3 comprises 15 residues. Deletions cut 0 bases from V and 2 bases from J, with 9 bases between. Here the CDR3 reads CASSLGSGYTDTQYF. CDR3 in DNA: TGTGCCAGCAGCTTAGGTTCAGGGTACACAGATACGCAGTATTTT.

This clone was counted once. The chain combines TRBV5-8 with TRBJ2-7; D is ambiguous. The CDR3 has 14 residues. The V end was cut by 5 bases, the J end by 6 bases, with 18 bases between. Germline lookup yields CDR1 SGHTS and CDR2 YDEGEE. This CDR3 is CASRPSPGPSEQYF. CDR3 in DNA: TGTGCCAGCAGACCGAGCCCGGGCCCGTCCGAGCAGTACTTC.

The V gene is TRBV12-5, the J gene TRBJ2-5, with a weak D call TRBD1 (6 bases). This CDR3 spans 12 amino acids. Trimming shortened V by 6 bases and J by 5 bases, and 10 bases separated the two germline ends. Germline V gene lookup returns CDR1 LGHNT and CDR2 FRNRAP. CDR3 nucleotides: TGTGCTAGTGGCCCCGACAGGGAGACCCAGTACTTC. Residues: CASGPDRETQYF.

The chain recombines TRBV9 with TRBJ2-6, with 8 bases aligning to TRBD1. The V gene's germline CDR1 is SGDLS and CDR2 YYNGEE. V shed 0 bases, J shed 0 bases, and the junction held 5 bases outside the gene matches. This CDR3 comprises 18 residues. The CDR3 nucleotides read TGTGCCAGCAGCGTAGGGCACAGGGGGAGCTCTGGGGCCAACGTCCTGACTTTC. Amino acids: CASSVGHRGSSGANVLTF.

The rearrangement links TRBV4-1 to TRBJ1-6, with D maybe TRBD1 (5 bases). V lost 4 bases to trimming and J lost 4 bases, with 14 bases between them. The length of the CDR3 is 16 residues. The germline V gene has CDR1 MGHRA and CDR2 YSYEKL. CDR3 sequence: CASSLQAGTYNSPLHF. Here the CDR3 DNA reads TGCGCCAGCAGCCTACAAGCGGGGACGTATAATTCACCCCTCCACTTT.